The subject of this entry is one T cell receptor (beta chain). The target antigen is unknown. This entry belongs to a study of shared clonotypes between healthy human individuals. The study's findings and limits: Blood was the sole source, and tissue repertoires probably differ.

CD45RO-negative, CCR7-selected cells formed the naive CD8 fraction, which excluded terminally differentiated effector memory CD45RA+ cells. Germline values: CDR1 LNHDA, CDR2 SQIVND (reference sequence). Trimming removed 1 base at V and 5 bases at J, with 21 bases between. The CDR3 extends over 17 amino acids. Clones were sequenced by immunoSEQ multiplex PCR, and TCRdb holds only the in-frame ones, with some missing. The sample yields hundreds of thousands of clones, roughly nine tenths seen once. The origin of this receptor is a man aged 30-40 years in good health. Sample: naive CD8+ T cells sorted from blood. The chain employs TRBV19 and TRBJ2-7, with a tentative D call TRBD2 (6 bases). CDR3 nucleotides: TGTGCCAGTAGTATAGGATCGTTTTGGGGGGAGAACAACGAGCAGTACTTC. It encodes CASSIGSFWGENNEQYF.